A single sample gave rise to the 21 T cell receptor beta chains below, sequenced in a study of T cell repertoires in cytomegalovirus infection. TCRdb re-analysed the reads in MiXCR, keeping a single row per CDR3 protein. The sample carries about half a million distinct CDR3 sequences, under 55% recorded once. No antigen is known for these receptors. Sample: cultured PBMCs, taken from culture after CMV antigen stimulation. These receptors were collected from a human donor in good health (CMV status not recorded). Some clones in this sample may be carry-over from other donors' samples.

The DNA for the CDR3 is TGTGCCAGCAGCCCCCTTCACCCGGACACCATATATTTT. Its protein is CASSPLHPDTIYF. The chain uses TRBV7-2 and TRBJ1-3, with unresolved D. CDR3 length: 13 residues. V was pared by 5 bases and J by 8 bases, with 13 bases between. Germline CDR1 and CDR2: SGHTA and FQGNSA.

This clonotype occurred a few times. V gene TRBV6-2 or TRBV6-3 combines with J gene TRBJ2-2, with a tentative D call TRBD2 (5 bases). Between the trimmed V and J ends, which lost 7 bases and 3 bases, there was a span of 18 bases. From germline, CDR1 is MNHEY and CDR2 SVGEGT. The CDR3 is 16 residues long. The CDR3 nucleotides are TGTGCCAGCACCGGACTTCCCACAGCATACACCGGGGAGCTGTTTTTT. This translates into CASTGLPTAYTGELFF.

J is TRBJ2-7 and V is TRBV7-2, with unresolved D. Germline loops: CDR1 SGHTA, CDR2 FQGNSA. The CDR3 length is 15 residues. V was trimmed by 1 base and J by 4 bases, leaving 14 bases between them. The CDR3 nucleotides are TGTGCCAGCAGCTTAGGGTTGAGCAGGAGTTACGAGCAGTACTTC. Protein product: CASSLGLSRSYEQYF.

This clonotype was seen more than once but under ten times. Here the CDR3 reads CASSFAGWETQYF. CDR3 DNA: TGTGCCAGCAGTTTCGCAGGCTGGGAGACCCAGTACTTC. V and J are TRBV27 and TRBJ2-5; no reliable D call. Trimming stripped 3 bases from V and 5 bases from J, with 10 bases between. Germline V gives CDR1 MNHEY, CDR2 SMNVEV (reference sequence). CDR3 length equals 13 residues.

The chain employs TRBV10-3 and TRBJ2-3; possible D gene TRBD1, 7 bases. This CDR3 region has 16 residues. Germline CDR1 ENHRY, CDR2 SYGVKD. V lost 6 bases and J 0 bases, leaving 16 bases between the germline ends. The CDR3 DNA reads TGTGCCATCAGCGCCCGGGGGACAGAAAGCACAGATACGCAGTATTTT. Translating it yields CAISARGTESTDTQYF.

This rearrangement joins TRBV20-1 to TRBJ2-5, with D hard to call. Germline V gene sequence: CDR1 DFQATT, CDR2 SNEGSKA (reference sequence). V lost 3 bases to trimming and J lost 1 base, with 12 bases between them. The CDR3 is 14 residues long. The CDR3 sequence: CSASPRLPQETQYF. The CDR3 DNA follows: TGCAGTGCTAGTCCGCGGCTCCCCCAAGAGACCCAGTACTTC.

This sequence joins TRBV5-1 and TRBJ1-3, with D maybe TRBD1 (6 bases). The germline V gene encodes CDR1 SGHRS and CDR2 YFSETQ. The CDR3 extends over 14 amino acids. Trimming left V 2 bases short and J 6 bases short, with 12 bases between. The CDR3 here is CASSFGGLKNTIYF. CDR3 in DNA: TGCGCCAGCAGCTTCGGGGGCTTAAAAAACACCATATATTTT.

This clonotype was seen only a few times. The V and J genes are TRBV7-6 and TRBJ2-5, with D possibly being TRBD1 or TRBD2 (5 bases each). Deletions cut 1 base from V and 2 bases from J, with 14 bases between. The germline gives CDR1 SGHVS, CDR2 FNYEAQ. The CDR3 spans 16 residues. The CDR3 loop is CASSLEPGRRQETQYF. The CDR3 DNA reads TGTGCCAGCAGCTTAGAGCCGGGACGAAGACAAGAGACCCAGTACTTC.

The chain uses TRBV28 and TRBJ1-1, with D maybe TRBD1 (6 bases). The V end lost 2 bases, the J end lost 4 bases, and 14 bases lay between the germline ends. The CDR3 sequence is 15 residues long. Germline V gene sequence: CDR1 MDHEN, CDR2 SYDVKM. The CDR3 loop reads CASSLGAGAGTEAFF. The DNA of the CDR3 is TGTGCCAGCAGTTTAGGGGCAGGGGCCGGCACTGAAGCTTTCTTT.

This clonotype was recorded a few times. The chain has TRBV20-1 and TRBJ2-3; no definite D call. V lost 6 bases and J 1 base, leaving 14 bases between the germline ends. CDR1 and CDR2 (germline): DFQATT, SNEGSKA (reference sequence). The CDR3 is made up of 14 amino acids. In DNA, the CDR3 is TGCAGTGCAAGACTTTTCTCAGGCACAGATACGCAGTATTTT. Translated: CSARLFSGTDTQYF.

The sample holds a few counts of this clonotype. The chain has TRBV4-3 and TRBJ2-1; TRBD2 might be the D (5 bases). V was cut by 4 bases and J by 7 bases, with 17 bases left in between. This CDR3 has 15 amino acids. Looked up from germline, CDR1 is LGHNA and CDR2 is YSLEER. The CDR3 nucleotides read TGCGCCAGCAGCCGATTAGGACTCGGGAAGAATGAGCAGTTCTTC. Translation: CASSRLGLGKNEQFF.

The rearrangement joins TRBV2 to TRBJ2-3; 9 bases are a match to TRBD2. The length of the CDR3 is 16 residues. Germline V gene data show CDR1 as SNHLY and CDR2 as FYNNEI. J lost 0 bases, V lost 5 bases, and 6 bases had no gene match. CDR3 sequence: CASSFAGGLSTDTQYF. As DNA, the CDR3 is TGTGCCAGCAGTTTTGCGGGGGGGCTCAGCACAGATACGCAGTATTTT.

The J gene is TRBJ2-7, the V gene TRBV5-1, with D possibly matching TRBD2 (6 bases). The V end lost 0 bases, the J end lost 6 bases, and 22 bases lay between the germline ends. Per the germline V gene, CDR1 is SGHRS and CDR2 is YFSETQ. This CDR3 has 17 amino acids. CDR3 DNA sequence: TGCGCCAGCAGCTTGGCCACCCTGAACGGTGGGGGAGGCGAGCAGTACTTC. This encodes CASSLATLNGGGGEQYF.

This clonotype showed up just once. The chain links TRBV7-2 to TRBJ2-3; D uncertain. CDR3 length: 14 amino acids. The germline gives CDR1 SGHTA, CDR2 FQGNSA. Trimming left V 5 bases short and J 2 bases short, with 11 bases between. The CDR3 sequence is CASSRSLHTDTQYF. The DNA for the CDR3 is TGTGCCAGCAGCCGCAGTCTACACACAGATACGCAGTATTTT.

This clonotype turned up a few times. J is TRBJ2-7 and V is TRBV6-2 or TRBV6-3, with D tentatively TRBD1 (6 bases). V was trimmed by 7 bases and J by 5 bases, leaving 18 bases between them. Germline CDR1 is MNHEY and CDR2 is SVGEGT. The CDR3 consists of 14 residues. The CDR3 is CASINPGVRNEQYF. CDR3 nucleotides: TGTGCCAGCATTAACCCAGGGGTTCGGAACGAGCAGTACTTC.

This clonotype has just a few counts. CDR3 amino acids: CASSPRPGLAEYNEQFF. CDR3 in DNA: TGTGCCAGCAGCCCCCGCCCGGGGCTAGCGGAATACAATGAGCAGTTCTTC. The V and J genes are TRBV7-2 and TRBJ2-1; 7 nucleotides align to TRBD2. Germline values: CDR1 SGHTA, CDR2 FQGNSA. This CDR3 is built from 17 residues. V shed 5 bases and J 4 bases; nucleotides not matched to a gene: 14.

The V call is TRBV5-4, the J call TRBJ2-3, with D hard to call. The CDR3 runs 16 residues. Trimming took 0 bases from V and 2 from J, leaving 13 bases between them. Germline CDR1 is SGHNT and CDR2 is YYREEE (reference sequence). The CDR3 loop is CASSLDAGSFTDTQYF. The CDR3 DNA is TGTGCCAGCAGCTTGGATGCAGGTTCCTTCACAGATACGCAGTATTTT.

The chain carries TRBV27 and TRBJ2-7; 12 positions match TRBD2. CDR1 MNHEY and CDR2 SMNVEV come from the germline V gene (reference sequence). V shed 7 bases, J shed 6 bases, and the junction held 10 bases outside the gene matches. CDR3 length: 15 amino acids. CDR3 loop: CASTPLLAGGREQYF. CDR3 in DNA: TGTGCCAGCACCCCCCTACTAGCGGGAGGACGCGAGCAGTACTTC.

The V call is TRBV20-1, the J call TRBJ2-1; 11 bases line up with TRBD2. V lost 3 bases to trimming and J lost 7 bases; unmatched junction nucleotides: 5. The CDR3 length is 14 residues. Germline V CDR1 and CDR2: DFQATT, SNEGSKA (reference sequence). CDR3 in DNA: TGCAGTGCTAGTTATAGCGGGAGGGCGAATGAGCAGTTCTTC. This encodes CSASYSGRANEQFF.

The chain has TRBV4-1 and TRBJ1-6, with TRBD1 matching 7 bases. CDR3 length: 14 residues. V trimming: 6 bases; J trimming: 8 bases; junction bases outside the gene matches: 7. From germline, CDR1 is MGHRA and CDR2 YSYEKL. As DNA, the CDR3 is TGCGCCAGCAGGGGGACAGCGACCTATTCACCCCTCCACTTT. It translates to CASRGTATYSPLHF.

The chain joins TRBV28 to TRBJ2-3; 9 bases match TRBD2. The CDR3 contains 12 residues. Germline V gives CDR1 MDHEN, CDR2 SYDVKM. The V gene end was trimmed by 3 bases and the J gene end by 13 bases; junction bases not matched to a gene: 5. The CDR3 loop is CASSFRLAGKYF. For the CDR3, the DNA is TGTGCCAGCAGTTTTCGCCTAGCGGGGAAGTATTTT.